In its sample, the clone carrying this T cell receptor beta chain was seen once. Its antigen remains unknown. Here immunoSEQ multiplex PCR was the method, and the copy in TCRdb shows in-frame clones only, minus some. Among around 140,000 clones, around 84% were seen once, and the ten largest hold around 5.1%. These data belong to a study of T cell responses to AZD1222 COVID-19 vaccine. Study outcomes and limitations: Dominant at 160-218 and 743-854, vaccine-associated CD4 TCRs also spanned spike. Repertoires were collected only later (after the peak T cell response had occurred). Increases in Spike-specific TCR breadth and depth were seen after two AZD1222 doses.

The origin of this receptor is an adult who received the AZD1222 COVID-19 vaccine. Sequenced here: peripheral blood, sampled 28 days after the second AZD1222 dose.

CDR3 DNA: TGTGCCAGCAGCTCCCGACTAGCGGGCCGGGCAGAGACCCAGTACTTC. Amino acid sequence: CASSSRLAGRAETQYF. The chain uses TRBV7-2 and TRBJ2-5; 10 nucleotides agree with TRBD2. Per the germline V gene, CDR1 is SGHTA and CDR2 is FQGNSA. V shed 4 bases and J 4 bases; nucleotides not matched to a gene: 9. This CDR3 has 16 amino acids.